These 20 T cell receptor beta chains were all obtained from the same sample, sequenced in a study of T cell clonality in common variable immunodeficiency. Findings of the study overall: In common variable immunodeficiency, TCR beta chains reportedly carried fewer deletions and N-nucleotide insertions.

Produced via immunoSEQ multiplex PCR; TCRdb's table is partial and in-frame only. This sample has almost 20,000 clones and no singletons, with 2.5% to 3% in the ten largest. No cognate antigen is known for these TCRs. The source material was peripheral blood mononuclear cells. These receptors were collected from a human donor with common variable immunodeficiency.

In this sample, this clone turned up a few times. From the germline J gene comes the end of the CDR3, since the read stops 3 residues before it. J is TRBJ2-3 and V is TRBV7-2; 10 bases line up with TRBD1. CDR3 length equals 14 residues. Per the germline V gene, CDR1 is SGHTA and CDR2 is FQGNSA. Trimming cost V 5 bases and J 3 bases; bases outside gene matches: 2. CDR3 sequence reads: CASSRTGGTDTQYF. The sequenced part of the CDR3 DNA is TGTGCCAGCAGCCGGACAGGGGGTACAGATACG.

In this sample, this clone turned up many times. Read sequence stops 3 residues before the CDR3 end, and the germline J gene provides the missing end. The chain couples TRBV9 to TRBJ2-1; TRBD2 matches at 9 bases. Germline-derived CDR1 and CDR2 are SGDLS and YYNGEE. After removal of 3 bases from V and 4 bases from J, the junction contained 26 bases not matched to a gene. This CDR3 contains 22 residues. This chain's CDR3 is CASSAPGGGRAGHAVGYNEQFF. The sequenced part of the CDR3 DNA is TGTGCCAGCAGCGCCCCGGGAGGCGGGAGGGCTGGTCATGCTGTAGGATACAATGAG.

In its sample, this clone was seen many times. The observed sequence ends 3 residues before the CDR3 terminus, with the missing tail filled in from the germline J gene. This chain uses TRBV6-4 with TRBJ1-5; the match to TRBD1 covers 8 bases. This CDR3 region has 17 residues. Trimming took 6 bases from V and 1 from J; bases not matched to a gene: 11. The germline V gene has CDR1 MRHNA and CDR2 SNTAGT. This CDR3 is CASSDRGLGMSNQPQHF. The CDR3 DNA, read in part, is TGTGCCAGCAGCGACAGGGGATTAGGGATGAGCAATCAGCCC.

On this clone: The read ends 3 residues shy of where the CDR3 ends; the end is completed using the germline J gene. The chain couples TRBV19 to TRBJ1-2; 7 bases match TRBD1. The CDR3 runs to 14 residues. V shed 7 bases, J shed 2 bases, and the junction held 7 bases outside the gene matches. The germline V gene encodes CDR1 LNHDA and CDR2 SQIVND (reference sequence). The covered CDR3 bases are TGTGCCAGTACTAGGGACAGCTCCAACTATGGC. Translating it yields CASTRDSSNYG. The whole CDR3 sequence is CASTRDSSNYGYTF.

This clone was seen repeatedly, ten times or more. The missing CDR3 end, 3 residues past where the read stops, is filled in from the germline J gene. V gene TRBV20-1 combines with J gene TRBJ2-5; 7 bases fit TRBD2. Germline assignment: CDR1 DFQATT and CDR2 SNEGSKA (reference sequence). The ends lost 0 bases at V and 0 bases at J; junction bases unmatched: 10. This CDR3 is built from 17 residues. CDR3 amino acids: CSARDPASGYYQETQYF. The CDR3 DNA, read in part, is TGCAGTGCTAGAGATCCCGCTAGCGGTTATTACCAAGAGACC.

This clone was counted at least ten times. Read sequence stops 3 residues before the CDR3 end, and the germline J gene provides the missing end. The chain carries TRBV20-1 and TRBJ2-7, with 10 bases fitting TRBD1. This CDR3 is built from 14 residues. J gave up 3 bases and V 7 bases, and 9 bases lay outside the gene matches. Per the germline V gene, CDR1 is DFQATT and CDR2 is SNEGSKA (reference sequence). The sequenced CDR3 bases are TGCAGTGTCAACGACTGGGACAGGGGCTACGAG. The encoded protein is CSVNDWDRGYE. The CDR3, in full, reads CSVNDWDRGYEQYF.

CDR3 DNA (partial): TGTGCCAGCTCGCTTGGTTCCGGGGGCTATGGC. Translated: CASSLGSGGYG. The CDR3 in its entirety is CASSLGSGGYGYTF. The genes are TRBV18 and TRBJ1-2; tentative D call: TRBD1 (5 bases). The read terminates 3 residues ahead of where the CDR3 ends, so the germline J gene completes it. V lost 6 bases and J lost 4, with 15 bases in between. The CDR3 has 14 residues. CDR1 is KGHSH, CDR2 LQKENI, per germline.

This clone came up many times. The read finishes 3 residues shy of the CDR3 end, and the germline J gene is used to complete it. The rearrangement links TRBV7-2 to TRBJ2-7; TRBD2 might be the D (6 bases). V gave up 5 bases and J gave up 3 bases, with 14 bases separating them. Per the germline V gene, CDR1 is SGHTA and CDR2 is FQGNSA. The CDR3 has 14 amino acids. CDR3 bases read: TGTGCCAGCAGCGACCCGGGACTGAACTACGAG. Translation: CASSDPGLNYE. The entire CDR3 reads CASSDPGLNYEQYF. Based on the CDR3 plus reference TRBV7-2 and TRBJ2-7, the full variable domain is GAGVSQSPSNKVTEKGKDVELRCDPISGHTALYWYRQSLGQGLEFLIYFQGNSAPDKSGLPSDRFSAERTGGSVSTLTIQRTQQEDSAVYLCASSDPGLNYEQYFGPGTRLTVT.

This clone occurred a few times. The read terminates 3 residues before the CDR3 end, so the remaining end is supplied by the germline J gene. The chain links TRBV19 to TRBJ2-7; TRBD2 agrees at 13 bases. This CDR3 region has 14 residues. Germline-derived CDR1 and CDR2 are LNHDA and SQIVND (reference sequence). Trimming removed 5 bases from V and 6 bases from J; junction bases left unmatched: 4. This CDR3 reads CASSSRTSGSEQYF. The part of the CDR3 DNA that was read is TGTGCCAGTAGTTCTAGGACTAGCGGGAGCGAG.

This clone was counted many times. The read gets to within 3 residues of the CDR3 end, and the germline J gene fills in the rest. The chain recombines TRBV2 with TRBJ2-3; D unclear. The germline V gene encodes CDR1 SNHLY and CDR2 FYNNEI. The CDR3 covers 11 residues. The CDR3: CASRESKTQYF. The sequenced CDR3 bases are TGTGCCAGCAGGGAAAGCAAGACG.

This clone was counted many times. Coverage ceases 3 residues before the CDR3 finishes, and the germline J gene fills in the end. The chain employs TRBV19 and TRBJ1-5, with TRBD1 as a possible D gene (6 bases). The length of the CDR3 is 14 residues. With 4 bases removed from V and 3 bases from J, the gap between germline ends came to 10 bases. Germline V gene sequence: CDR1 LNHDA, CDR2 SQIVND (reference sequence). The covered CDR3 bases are TGTGCCAGTAGTAAACAGGGAGACAATCAGCCC. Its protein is CASSKQGDNQP. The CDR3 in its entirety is CASSKQGDNQPQHF.

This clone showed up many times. The CDR3 spells CASSLQGRETQYF. The DNA read from the CDR3 is TGTGCCAGCAGTTTACAGGGTAGGGAGACC. The rearrangement joins TRBV2 to TRBJ2-5; D is perhaps TRBD1 (6 bases). The read finishes 3 residues shy of the CDR3 end, and the germline J gene is used to complete it. The V gene's germline CDR1 is SNHLY and CDR2 FYNNEI. V was cut by 5 bases and J by 5 bases, with 12 bases left in between. The CDR3 spans 13 residues.

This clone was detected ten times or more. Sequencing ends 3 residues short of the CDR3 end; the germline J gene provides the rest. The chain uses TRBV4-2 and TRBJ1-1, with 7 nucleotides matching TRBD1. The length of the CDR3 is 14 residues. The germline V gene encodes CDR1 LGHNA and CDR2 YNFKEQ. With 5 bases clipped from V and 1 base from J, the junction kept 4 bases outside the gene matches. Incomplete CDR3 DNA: TGTGCCAGCAGCGGGCGACAGGGGAACACTGAA. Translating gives CASSGRQGNTE. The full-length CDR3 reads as CASSGRQGNTEAFF.

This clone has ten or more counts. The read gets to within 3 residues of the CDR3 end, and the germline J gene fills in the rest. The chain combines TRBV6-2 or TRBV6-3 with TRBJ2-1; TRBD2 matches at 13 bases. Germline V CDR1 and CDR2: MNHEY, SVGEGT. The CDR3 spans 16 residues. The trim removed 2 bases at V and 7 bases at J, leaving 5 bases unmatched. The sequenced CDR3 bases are TGTGCCAGCAGTTACCCGGGACTAGCGGGAATAAATGAG. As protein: CASSYPGLAGINE. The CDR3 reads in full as CASSYPGLAGINEQFF.

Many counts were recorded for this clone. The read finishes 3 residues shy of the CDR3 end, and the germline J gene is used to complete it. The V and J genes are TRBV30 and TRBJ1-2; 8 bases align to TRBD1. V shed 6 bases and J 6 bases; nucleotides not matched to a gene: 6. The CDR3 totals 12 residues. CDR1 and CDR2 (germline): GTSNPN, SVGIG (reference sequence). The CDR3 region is CACRTGLDGYTF. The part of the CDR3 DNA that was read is TGTGCCTGTAGGACAGGGTTGGATGGC.

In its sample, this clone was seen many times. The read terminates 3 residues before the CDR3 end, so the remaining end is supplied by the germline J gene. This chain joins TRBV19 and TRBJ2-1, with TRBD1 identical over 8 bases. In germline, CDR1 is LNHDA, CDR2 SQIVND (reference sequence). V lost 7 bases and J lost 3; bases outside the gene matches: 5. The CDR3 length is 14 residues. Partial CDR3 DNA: TGTGCCAGTATTCGGACAGGGTACTACAATGAG. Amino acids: CASIRTGYYNE. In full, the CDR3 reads CASIRTGYYNEQFF.

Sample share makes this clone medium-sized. CDR3: CASSLQGASEAFF. The DNA read from the CDR3 is TGCGCCAGCAGCTTGCAGGGGGCATCTGAA. The chain recombines TRBV5-1 with TRBJ1-1, with 8 nucleotides matching TRBD1. The read ends 3 residues before the CDR3 terminus; that terminus is restored from the germline J gene. The CDR3 has 13 residues. Per the germline V gene, CDR1 is SGHRS and CDR2 is YFSETQ. J was trimmed by 6 bases and V by 1 base; bases with no gene match: 2. The full variable domain, with the rest looked up from reference TRBV5-1 and TRBJ1-1, is KAGVTQTPRYLIKTRGQQVTLSCSPISGHRSVSWYQQTPGQGLQFLFEYFSETQRNKGNFPGRFSGRQFSNSRSEMNVSTLELGDSALYLCASSLQGASEAFFGQGTRLTVV.

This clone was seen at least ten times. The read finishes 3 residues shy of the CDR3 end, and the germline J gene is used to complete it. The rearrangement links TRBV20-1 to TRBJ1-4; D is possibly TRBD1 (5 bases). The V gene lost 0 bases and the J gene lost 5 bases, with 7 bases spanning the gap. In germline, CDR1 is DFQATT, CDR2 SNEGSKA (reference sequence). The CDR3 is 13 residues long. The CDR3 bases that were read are TGCAGTGCTAGAGAGGACAAAAATGAAAAA. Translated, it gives CSAREDKNEK. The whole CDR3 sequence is CSAREDKNEKLFF.

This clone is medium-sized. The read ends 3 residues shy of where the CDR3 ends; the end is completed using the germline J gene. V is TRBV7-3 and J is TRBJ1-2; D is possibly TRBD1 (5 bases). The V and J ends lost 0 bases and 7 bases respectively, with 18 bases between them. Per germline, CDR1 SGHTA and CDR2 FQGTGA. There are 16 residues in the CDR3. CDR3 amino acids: CASSLTTASGITGYTF. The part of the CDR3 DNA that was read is TGTGCCAGCAGCTTAACTACAGCGTCAGGGATTACTGGC.

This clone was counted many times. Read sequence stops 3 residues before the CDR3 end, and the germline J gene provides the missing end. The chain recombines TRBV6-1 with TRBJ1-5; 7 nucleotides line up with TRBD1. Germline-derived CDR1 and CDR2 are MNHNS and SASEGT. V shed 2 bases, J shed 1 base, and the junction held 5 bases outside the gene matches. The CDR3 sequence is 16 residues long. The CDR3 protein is CASSELAGGSNQPQHF. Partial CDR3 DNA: TGTGCCAGCAGTGAATTGGCAGGGGGGAGCAATCAGCCC.